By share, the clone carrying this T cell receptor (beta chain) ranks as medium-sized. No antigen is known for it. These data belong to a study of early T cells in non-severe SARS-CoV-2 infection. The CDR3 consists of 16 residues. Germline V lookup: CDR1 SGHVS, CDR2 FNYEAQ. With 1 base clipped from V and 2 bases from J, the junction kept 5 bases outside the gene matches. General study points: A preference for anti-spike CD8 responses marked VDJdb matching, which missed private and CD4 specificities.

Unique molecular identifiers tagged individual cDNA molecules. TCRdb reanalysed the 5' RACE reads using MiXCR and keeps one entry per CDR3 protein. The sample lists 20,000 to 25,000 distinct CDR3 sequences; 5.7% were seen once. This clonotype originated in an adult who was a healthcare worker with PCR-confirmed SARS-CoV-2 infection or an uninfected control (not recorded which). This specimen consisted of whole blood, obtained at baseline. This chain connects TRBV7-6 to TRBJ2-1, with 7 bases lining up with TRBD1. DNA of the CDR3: TGTGCCAGCAGCTTAGTCGACAGGGAGACCTACAATGAGCAGTTCTTC. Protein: CASSLVDRETYNEQFF.